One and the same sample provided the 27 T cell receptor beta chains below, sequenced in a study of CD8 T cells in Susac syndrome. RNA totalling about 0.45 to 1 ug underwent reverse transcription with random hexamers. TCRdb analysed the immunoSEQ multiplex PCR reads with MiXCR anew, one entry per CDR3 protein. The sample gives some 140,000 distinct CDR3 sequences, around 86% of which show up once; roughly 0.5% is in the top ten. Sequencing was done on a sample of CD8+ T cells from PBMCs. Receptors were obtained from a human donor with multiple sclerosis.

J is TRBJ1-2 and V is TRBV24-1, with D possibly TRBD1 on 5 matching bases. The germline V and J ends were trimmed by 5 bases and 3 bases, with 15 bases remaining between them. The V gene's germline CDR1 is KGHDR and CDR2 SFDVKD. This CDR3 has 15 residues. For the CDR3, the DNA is TGTGCCACCAGTGGGGCTGGCAGGGAAGACTATGGCTACACCTTC. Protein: CATSGAGREDYGYTF.

The CDR3 DNA reads TGTGCCATCCAGACAGGGGGGACCGGGGAGCTGTTTTTT. Protein sequence: CAIQTGGTGELFF. This chain links TRBV19 with TRBJ2-2; 9 nucleotides line up with TRBD1. In germline, CDR1 is LNHDA, CDR2 SQIVND (reference sequence). After removal of 10 bases from V and 5 bases from J, the junction contained 5 bases not matched to a gene. The CDR3 runs 13 residues. Drawing the rest from reference TRBV19 and TRBJ2-2, the complete variable domain is DGGITQSPKYLFRKEGQNVTLSCEQNLNHDAMYWYRQDPGQGLRLIYYSQIVNDFQKGDIAEGYSVSREKKESFPLTVTSAQKNPTAFYLCAIQTGGTGELFFGEGSRLTVL.

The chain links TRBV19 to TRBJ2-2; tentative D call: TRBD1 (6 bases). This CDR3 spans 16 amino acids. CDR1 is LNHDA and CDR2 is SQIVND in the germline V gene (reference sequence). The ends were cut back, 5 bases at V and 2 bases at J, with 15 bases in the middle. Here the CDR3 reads CASSLRVGANTGELFF. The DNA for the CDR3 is TGTGCCAGTAGTCTCCGAGTGGGGGCAAACACCGGGGAGCTGTTTTTT. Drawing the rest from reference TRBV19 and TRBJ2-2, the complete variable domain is DGGITQSPKYLFRKEGQNVTLSCEQNLNHDAMYWYRQDPGQGLRLIYYSQIVNDFQKGDIAEGYSVSREKKESFPLTVTSAQKNPTAFYLCASSLRVGANTGELFFGEGSRLTVL.

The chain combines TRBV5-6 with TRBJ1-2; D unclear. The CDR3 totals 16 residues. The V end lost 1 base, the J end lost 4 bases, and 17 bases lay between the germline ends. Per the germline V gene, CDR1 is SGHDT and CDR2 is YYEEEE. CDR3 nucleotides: TGTGCCAGCAGCTTGTTGCGGAGTATGGGAGCCTATGGCTACACCTTC. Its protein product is CASSLLRSMGAYGYTF. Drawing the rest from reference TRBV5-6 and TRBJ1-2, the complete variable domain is DAGVTQSPTHLIKTRGQQVTLRCSPKSGHDTVSWYQQALGQGPQFIFQYYEEEERQRGNFPDRFSGHQFPNYSSELNVNALLLGDSALYLCASSLLRSMGAYGYTFGSGTRLTVV.

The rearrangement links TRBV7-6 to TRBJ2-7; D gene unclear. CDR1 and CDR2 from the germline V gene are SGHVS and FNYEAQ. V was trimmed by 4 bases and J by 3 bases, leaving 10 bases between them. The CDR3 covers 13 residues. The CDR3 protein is CASSSFDNYEQYF. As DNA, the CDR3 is TGTGCCAGCAGCTCCTTCGATAACTACGAGCAGTACTTC.

CDR3 sequence (DNA): TGTGCCAGCAGCCCCCCCGGGGGCACAGATACGCAGTATTTT. As protein: CASSPPGGTDTQYF. The chain combines TRBV14 with TRBJ2-3; tentative D call: TRBD2 (5 bases). The CDR3 covers 14 residues. Germline CDR1 and CDR2: SGHDN and FVKESK. V was trimmed by 4 bases and J by 1 base, leaving 9 bases between them.

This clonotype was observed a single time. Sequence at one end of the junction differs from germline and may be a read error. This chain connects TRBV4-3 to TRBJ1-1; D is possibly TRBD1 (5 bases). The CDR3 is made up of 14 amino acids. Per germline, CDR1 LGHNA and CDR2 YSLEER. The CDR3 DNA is TGCACCAGCAGCCAAGCTGGGGGGAACACTGAAGCTTTCTTT. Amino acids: CTSSQAGGNTEAFF.

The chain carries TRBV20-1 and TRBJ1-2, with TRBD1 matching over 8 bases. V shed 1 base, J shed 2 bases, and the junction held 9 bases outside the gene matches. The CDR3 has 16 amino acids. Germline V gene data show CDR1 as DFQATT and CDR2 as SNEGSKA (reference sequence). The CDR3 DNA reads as TGCAGTGCTAGAGTCCAGACAGGGGTGGCCAACTATGGCTACACCTTC. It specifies CSARVQTGVANYGYTF.

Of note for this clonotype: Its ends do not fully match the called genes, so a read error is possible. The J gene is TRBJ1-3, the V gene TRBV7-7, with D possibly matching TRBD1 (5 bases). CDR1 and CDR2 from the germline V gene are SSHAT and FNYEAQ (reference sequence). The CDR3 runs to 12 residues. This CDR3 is CASRVSGNTIYF. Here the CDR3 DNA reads TGTGCTAGCAGGGTCTCTGGAAACACCATATATTTT.

CDR3: CAIRNPGTGNTEAFF. As DNA, the CDR3 is TGTGCCATCAGAAATCCCGGGACAGGGAACACTGAAGCTTTCTTT. V is TRBV10-3 and J is TRBJ1-1, with 8 positions matching TRBD1. CDR3 length: 15 residues. V gave up 6 bases and J gave up 1 base; unmatched junction bases: 7. Per the germline V gene, CDR1 is ENHRY and CDR2 is SYGVKD.

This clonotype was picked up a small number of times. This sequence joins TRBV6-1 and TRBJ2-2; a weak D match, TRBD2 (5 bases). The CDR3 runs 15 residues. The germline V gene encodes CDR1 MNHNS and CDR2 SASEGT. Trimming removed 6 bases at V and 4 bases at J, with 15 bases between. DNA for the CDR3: TGTGCCAGCAGCCATATCTTAGGGAGCACCGGGGAGCTGTTTTTT. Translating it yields CASSHILGSTGELFF.

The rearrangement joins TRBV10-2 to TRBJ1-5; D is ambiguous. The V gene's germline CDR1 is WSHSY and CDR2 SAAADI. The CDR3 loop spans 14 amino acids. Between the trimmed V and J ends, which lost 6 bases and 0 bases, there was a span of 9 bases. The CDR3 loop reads CASSLSISNQPQHF. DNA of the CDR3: TGCGCCAGCAGCCTGTCGATTAGCAATCAGCCCCAGCATTTT.

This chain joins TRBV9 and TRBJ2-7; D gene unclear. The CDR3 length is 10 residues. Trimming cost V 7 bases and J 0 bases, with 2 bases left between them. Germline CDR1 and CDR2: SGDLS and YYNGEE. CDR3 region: CASSSYEQYV. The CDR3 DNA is TGTGCCAGCTCCTCCTACGAGCAGTACGTC.

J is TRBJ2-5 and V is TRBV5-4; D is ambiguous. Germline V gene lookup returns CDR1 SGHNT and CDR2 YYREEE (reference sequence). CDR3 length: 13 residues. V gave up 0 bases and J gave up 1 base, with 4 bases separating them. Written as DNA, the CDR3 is TGTGCCAGCAGCTTGGCAGTCCAAGAGACCCAGTACTTC. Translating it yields CASSLAVQETQYF.

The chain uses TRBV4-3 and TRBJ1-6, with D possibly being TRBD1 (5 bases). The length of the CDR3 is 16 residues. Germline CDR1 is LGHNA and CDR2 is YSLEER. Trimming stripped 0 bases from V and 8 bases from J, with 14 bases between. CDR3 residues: CASSQDQAGTYSPLHF. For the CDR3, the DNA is TGCGCCAGCAGCCAAGATCAGGCAGGGACCTATTCACCCCTCCACTTT.

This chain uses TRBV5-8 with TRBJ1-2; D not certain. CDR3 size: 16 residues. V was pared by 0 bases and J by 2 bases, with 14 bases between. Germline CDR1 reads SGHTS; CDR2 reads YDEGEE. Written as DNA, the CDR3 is TGTGCCAGCAGCTTGGCCGTCACAGTCACAAACTATGGCTACACCTTC. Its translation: CASSLAVTVTNYGYTF.

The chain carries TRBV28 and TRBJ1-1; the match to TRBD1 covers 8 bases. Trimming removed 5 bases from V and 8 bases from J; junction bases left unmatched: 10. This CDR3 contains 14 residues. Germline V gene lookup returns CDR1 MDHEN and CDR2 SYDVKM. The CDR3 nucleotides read TGTGCCAGCAGTCCCCGGACAGGGAAGTTCGAAGCTTTCTTT. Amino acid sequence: CASSPRTGKFEAFF.

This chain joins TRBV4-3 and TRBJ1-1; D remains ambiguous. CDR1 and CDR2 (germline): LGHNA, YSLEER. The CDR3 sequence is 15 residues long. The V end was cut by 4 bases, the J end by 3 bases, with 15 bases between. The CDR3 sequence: CASSLEWQGYTEAFF. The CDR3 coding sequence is TGCGCCAGCAGCCTCGAGTGGCAAGGGTACACTGAAGCTTTCTTT.

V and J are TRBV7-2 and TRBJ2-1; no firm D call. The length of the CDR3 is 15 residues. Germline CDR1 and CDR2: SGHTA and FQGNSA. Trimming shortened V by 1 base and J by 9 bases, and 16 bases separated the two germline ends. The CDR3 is CASSLGAANPPEQFF. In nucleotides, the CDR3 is TGTGCCAGCAGCTTAGGTGCCGCCAATCCCCCTGAGCAGTTCTTC.

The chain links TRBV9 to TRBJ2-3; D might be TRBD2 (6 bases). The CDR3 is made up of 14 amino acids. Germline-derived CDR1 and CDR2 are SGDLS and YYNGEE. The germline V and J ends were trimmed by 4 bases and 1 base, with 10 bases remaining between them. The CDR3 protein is CASSPGGGTDTQYF. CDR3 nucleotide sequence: TGTGCCAGCAGCCCCGGGGGTGGCACAGATACGCAGTATTTT.

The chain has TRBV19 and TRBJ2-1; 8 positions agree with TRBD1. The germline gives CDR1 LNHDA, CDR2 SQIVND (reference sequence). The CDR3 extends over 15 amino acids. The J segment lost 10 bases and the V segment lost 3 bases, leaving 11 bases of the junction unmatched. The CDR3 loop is CASSITGTGVQEQFF. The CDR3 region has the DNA TGTGCCAGTAGTATTACCGGGACAGGAGTTCAGGAGCAGTTCTTC.

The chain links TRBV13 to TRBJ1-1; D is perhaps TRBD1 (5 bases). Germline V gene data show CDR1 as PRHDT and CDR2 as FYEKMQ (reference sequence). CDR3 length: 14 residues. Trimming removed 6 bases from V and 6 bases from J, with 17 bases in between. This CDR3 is CASSSGGTKPEAFF. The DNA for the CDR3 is TGTGCCAGCAGTTCCGGGGGAACCAAACCTGAAGCTTTCTTT. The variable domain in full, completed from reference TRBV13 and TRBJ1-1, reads AAGVIQSPRHLIKEKRETATLKCYPIPRHDTVYWYQQGPGQDPQFLISFYEKMQSDKGSIPDRFSAQQFSDYHSELNMSSLELGDSALYFCASSSGGTKPEAFFGQGTRLTVV.

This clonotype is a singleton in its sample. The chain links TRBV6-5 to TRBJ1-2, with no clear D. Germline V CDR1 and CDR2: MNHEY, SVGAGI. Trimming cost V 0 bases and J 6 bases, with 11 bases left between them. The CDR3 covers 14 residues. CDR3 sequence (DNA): TGTGCCAGCAGTTACTCGGTTAGGGCCGATGGCTACACCTTC. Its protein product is CASSYSVRADGYTF.

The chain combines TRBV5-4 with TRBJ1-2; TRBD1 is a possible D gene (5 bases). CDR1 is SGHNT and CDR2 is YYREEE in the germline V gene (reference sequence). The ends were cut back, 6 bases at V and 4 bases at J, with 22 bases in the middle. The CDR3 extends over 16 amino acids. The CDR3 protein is CASTRPGATLIYGYTF. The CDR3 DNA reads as TGTGCCAGCACCAGACCCGGGGCGACATTAATCTATGGCTACACCTTC.

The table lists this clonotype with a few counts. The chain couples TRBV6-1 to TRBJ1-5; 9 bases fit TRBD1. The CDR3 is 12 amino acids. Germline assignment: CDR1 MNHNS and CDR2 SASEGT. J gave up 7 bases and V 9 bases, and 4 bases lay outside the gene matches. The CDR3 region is CASGTGSQPQHF. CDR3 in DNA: TGTGCCAGTGGGACAGGGAGCCAGCCCCAGCATTTT.

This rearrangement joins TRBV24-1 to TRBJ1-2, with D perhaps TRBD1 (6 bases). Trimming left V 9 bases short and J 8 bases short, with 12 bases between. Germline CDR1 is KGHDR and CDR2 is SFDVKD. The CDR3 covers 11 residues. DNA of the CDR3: TGTGCCACCTGGGGGGCAAGCGGCTACACCTTC. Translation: CATWGASGYTF.

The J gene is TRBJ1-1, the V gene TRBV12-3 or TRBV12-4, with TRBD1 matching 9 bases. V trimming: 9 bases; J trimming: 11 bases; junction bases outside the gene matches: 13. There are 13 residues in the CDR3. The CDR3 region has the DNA TGTGCCAGTGTACGCCGGGACAGGGATTCGGCTTTCTTT. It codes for CASVRRDRDSAFF.